This is a list of T cell receptor beta chains from one sample in a study of T cell responses to AZD1222 COVID-19 vaccine. Clones were read by immunoSEQ multiplex PCR, and TCRdb kept only the in-frame ones, dropping some. The data contain 150,000 or so clones, about nine tenths of them seen just once; the ten biggest clones take up 3% to 4%. Sample: peripheral blood, taken 28 days after the second AZD1222 dose. All receptors come from an adult who received the AZD1222 COVID-19 vaccine. Both conserved end residues are part of each CDR3. A D gene is named only where the DNA matches it firmly. Some rows mark clone size as missing; the rest say once, few, many or name a class of expanded clone.

>TRBJ2-7|TRBV20-1|NA|NA
TGCAGTGCTAGTCCAGCCGTAGGGGGACTCGAGCAGTACTTC
CSASPAVGGLEQYF
>TRBJ1-5|TRBV30|NA|NA
TGTGCCTGGAGTGCCCTACAGGGCGATCAGCCCCAGCATTTT
CAWSALQGDQPQHF
>TRBJ2-3|TRBV11-3|NA|NA
TGTGCCAGCAGCTTGACGGTAACTAGCACAGATACGCAGTATTTT
CASSLTVTSTDTQYF
>TRBJ2-7|TRBV19|NA|NA
TGTGCCAGTAGTATTCCCGGCGCCTACGAGCAGTACTTC
CASSIPGAYEQYF
>TRBJ2-3|TRBV7-2|NA|TRBD2
TGTGCCAGCAGCCTCCGGACTAGCGGGAGCGGGAGAGATACGCAGTATTTT
CASSLRTSGSGRDTQYF
>TRBJ2-2|TRBV2|NA|TRBD2
TGTGCCAGCAGGCCCGGGACTAGCGGGTACACCGGGGAGCTGTTTTTT
CASRPGTSGYTGELFF
>TRBJ2-2|TRBV6-5|NA|NA
TGTGCCAGCAGTTACTCTCCAGGGGGGACCTCCGGGGAGCTGTTTTTT
CASSYSPGGTSGELFF
>TRBJ1-2|TRBV29-1|NA|NA
TGCAGCTCGGGGGGCAGCGGTTCCTATGGCTACACCTTC
CSSGGSGSYGYTF
>TRBJ1-4|TRBV28|NA|TRBD1
TGTGCCAGCAGAGTCACAGGGGGTTCTGAAAAACTGTTTTTT
CASRVTGGSEKLFF
>TRBJ1-2|TRBV3-1/TRBV3-2|NA|TRBD1
TGTGCCAGCAGCCACCGGACAGGGAACTATGGCTACACCTTC
CASSHRTGNYGYTF
>TRBJ2-3|TRBV27|NA|NA
TGTGCCAGCAGTTTCCTCGGGGGTAGCACAGATACGCAGTATTTT
CASSFLGGSTDTQYF
>TRBJ2-3|TRBV19|NA|NA
TGTGCCACCTCACCGGGGGGCCCGAAAGATACGCAGTATTTT
CATSPGGPKDTQYF
>TRBJ2-7|TRBV18|NA|NA
TGTGCCAGCTCATCGACGGACACTTCCTACGAGCAGTACTTC
CASSSTDTSYEQYF
>TRBJ1-5|TRBV2|once|TRBD1
TGTGCCAGCAGTGGACAGGGGGTTAGCAATCAGCCCCAGCATTTT
CASSGQGVSNQPQHF
>TRBJ2-7|TRBV7-2|NA|NA
TGTGCCAGCAGCGTCTCCTACGAGCAGTACTTC
CASSVSYEQYF
>TRBJ2-7|TRBV28|once|TRBD2
TGTGCCAGTTGCCAGGGACTAGCGGGCTTGTACGAGCAGTACTTC
CASCQGLAGLYEQYF
>TRBJ2-3|TRBV19|NA|NA
TGTGCCAGTAGTAGCTACAGGGGCGCGGGAGGCACAGATACGCAGTATTTT
CASSSYRGAGGTDTQYF
>TRBJ2-5|TRBV18|NA|NA
TGTGCCAGCTCACCAATAGCACAAGAGACCCAGTACTTC
CASSPIAQETQYF
>TRBJ2-1|TRBV7-9|NA|NA
TGTGCCAGCAGTACAGCCTTCGGGGACTGGACCTACAATGAGCAGTTCTTC
CASSTAFGDWTYNEQFF
>TRBJ1-4|TRBV28|NA|NA
TGTGCCACCAACGAACCACAGGATAATGAAAAACTGTTTTTT
CATNEPQDNEKLFF
>TRBJ2-3|TRBV28|few|NA
TGTGCCAGCAGACAAGAGTTAACTAGCACAGATACGCAGTATTTT
CASRQELTSTDTQYF
>TRBJ1-5|TRBV28|few|NA
TGTGCCAGCAGTTTGGGAAGCAATCAGCCCCAGCATTTT
CASSLGSNQPQHF
>TRBJ2-6|TRBV28|NA|TRBD1
TGTGCCAGCAGTTCCCCGGGACAGTCTGGGGCCAACGTCCTGACTTTC
CASSSPGQSGANVLTF